Listed below are T cell receptor beta chains from one sample, sequenced in a study of blood T cell repertoires in COVID-19. The repertoire was sequenced with immunoSEQ multiplex PCR; TCRdb's copy has only in-frame clones and lacks some. Of more than 250,000 clones listed, under 90% are singletons. Sequencing input: peripheral blood. All receptors derive from a human donor in a cohort sampled during active COVID-19. Each CDR3 is given with its conserved first and last residue. Each record gives: CDR3 length, V gene, clone size, D gene, J gene, CDR3 protein, CDR3 DNA. D genes are given only for firm matches. Rows may omit the clone size; those that give it use once, few, many or a size class.

15	TRBV5-6	.	.	TRBJ1-5	CASSPWGTQDQPQHF	TGTGCCAGCAGCCCTTGGGGGACACAGGATCAGCCCCAGCATTTT
16	TRBV7-8	.	.	TRBJ1-6	CASSLSQDTYNSPLHF	TGTGCCAGCAGCTTATCCCAGGATACCTATAATTCACCCCTCCACTTT
13	TRBV19	.	TRBD1	TRBJ2-6	CASKTSGDRVLTF	TGTGCCAGTAAAACCTCCGGGGACAGAGTCCTGACTTTC
13	TRBV3-1/TRBV3-2	.	.	TRBJ2-5	CASSQGGKETQYF	TGTGCCAGCAGCCAAGGCGGAAAAGAGACCCAGTACTTC
17	TRBV14	.	.	TRBJ2-7	CASSQDLSPGFTYEQYF	TGTGCCAGCAGCCAAGACTTGTCCCCGGGATTCACCTACGAGCAGTACTTC
15	TRBV7-7	.	TRBD2	TRBJ2-5	CASSLAGGLTETQYF	TGTGCTAGCAGCTTAGCGGGGGGGCTGACGGAGACCCAGTACTTC
17	TRBV5-1	.	TRBD2	TRBJ2-3	CASSLGSGTSLTDTQYF	TGCGCCAGCAGCTTGGGTAGTGGGACTAGCCTTACAGATACGCAGTATTTT
13	TRBV5-1	few	TRBD1	TRBJ1-1	CATRQGLNTEAFF	TGCGCAACCAGACAGGGACTTAACACTGAAGCTTTCTTT
15	TRBV6-5	once	.	TRBJ2-2	CASRQQGFSAGELFF	TGTGCCAGCAGACAACAGGGTTTTTCGGCCGGGGAGCTGTTTTTT
16	TRBV15	.	TRBD2	TRBJ2-1	CATSLTSGGAYNEQFF	TGTGCCACCAGCCTTACTAGCGGGGGGGCCTACAATGAGCAGTTCTTC
17	TRBV3-1/TRBV3-2	once	TRBD2	TRBJ2-7	CASTHGNLGGAISEQYF	TGTGCCAGCACCCACGGTAACCTCGGGGGGGCTATCAGCGAGCAGTACTTC
17	TRBV11-2	.	.	TRBJ1-2	CASSLDLGPDRGNGYTF	TGTGCCAGCAGCTTAGATCTTGGCCCGGATAGGGGCAATGGCTACACCTTC
18	TRBV24-1	.	TRBD2	TRBJ2-1	CATSDPTSGDSSYNEQFF	TGTGCCACCAGTGACCCCACTAGCGGGGACAGCTCCTACAATGAGCAGTTCTTC
16	TRBV4-3	once	.	TRBJ2-1	CASSQDPGVTYNEQFF	TGCGCCAGCAGCCAAGATCCCGGGGTAACCTACAATGAGCAGTTCTTC
12	TRBV5-1	.	.	TRBJ1-1	CASRTGNTEAFF	TGCGCCAGCAGGACGGGGAACACTGAAGCTTTCTTT
18	TRBV7-6	.	.	TRBJ2-7	CASSLAPGSPVEIYEQYF	TGTGCCAGCAGCTTAGCGCCGGGGAGCCCCGTCGAGATCTACGAGCAGTACTTC
15	TRBV15	.	.	TRBJ1-4	CATSRDFGYNEKLFF	TGTGCCACCAGCAGAGATTTCGGGTATAATGAAAAACTGTTTTTT
14	TRBV28	.	TRBD1	TRBJ2-1	CAIESGTAYNEQFF	TGTGCCATAGAGTCCGGGACAGCCTACAATGAGCAGTTCTTC
17	TRBV19	.	.	TRBJ2-6	CASSIRETSYGANVLTF	TGTGCCAGTAGTATACGGGAAACCTCTTATGGGGCCAACGTCCTGACTTTC
18	TRBV5-1	.	TRBD2	TRBJ2-3	CASSSGLAGGSSTDTQYF	TGCGCCAGCAGCTCGGGACTAGCGGGAGGTTCTAGCACAGATACGCAGTATTTT
14	TRBV27	once	TRBD1	TRBJ1-2	CATRPAGGPYGYTF	TGTGCCACCAGACCGGCAGGGGGCCCCTATGGCTACACCTTC
17	TRBV5-1	.	.	TRBJ1-2	CASSLGPPDSANYGYTF	TGCGCCAGCAGCTTGGGTCCCCCAGACTCCGCTAACTATGGCTACACCTTC
16	TRBV7-2	.	.	TRBJ2-5	CASSLAGVGLQETQYF	TGTGCCAGCAGCTTAGCCGGGGTAGGCCTCCAAGAGACCCAGTACTTC